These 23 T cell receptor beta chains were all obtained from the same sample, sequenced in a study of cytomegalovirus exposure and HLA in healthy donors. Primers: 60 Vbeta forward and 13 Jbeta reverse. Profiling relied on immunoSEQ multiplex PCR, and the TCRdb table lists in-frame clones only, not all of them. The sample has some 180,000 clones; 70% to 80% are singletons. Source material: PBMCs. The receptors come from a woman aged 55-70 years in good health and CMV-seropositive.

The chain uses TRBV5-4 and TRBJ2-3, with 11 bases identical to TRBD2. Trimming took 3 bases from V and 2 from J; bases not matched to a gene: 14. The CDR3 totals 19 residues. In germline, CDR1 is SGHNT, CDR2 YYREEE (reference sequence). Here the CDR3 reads CASSSGLAGRGSYTDTQYF. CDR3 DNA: TGTGCCAGCAGCTCAGGACTAGCGGGCCGAGGGTCCTACACAGATACGCAGTATTTT.

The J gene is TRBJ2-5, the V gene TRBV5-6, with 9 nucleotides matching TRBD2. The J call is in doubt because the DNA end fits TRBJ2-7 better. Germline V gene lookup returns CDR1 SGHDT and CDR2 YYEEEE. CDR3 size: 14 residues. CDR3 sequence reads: CASSSLAGTYEQYF. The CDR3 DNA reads TGTGCCAGCAGCTCCCTAGCGGGAACCTACGAGCAGTACTTC.

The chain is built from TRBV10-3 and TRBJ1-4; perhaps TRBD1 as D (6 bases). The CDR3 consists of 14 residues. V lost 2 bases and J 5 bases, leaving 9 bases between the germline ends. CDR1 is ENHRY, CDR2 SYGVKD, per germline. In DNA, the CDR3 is TGTGCCATCAGTGAGGTGCAGGGGAATGAAAAACTGTTTTTT. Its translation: CAISEVQGNEKLFF.

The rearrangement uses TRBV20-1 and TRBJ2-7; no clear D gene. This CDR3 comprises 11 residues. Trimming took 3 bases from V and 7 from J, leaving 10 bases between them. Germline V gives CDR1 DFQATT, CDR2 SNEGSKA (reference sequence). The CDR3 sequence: CSASETREQYF. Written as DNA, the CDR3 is TGCAGTGCTAGCGAAACCAGAGAGCAGTACTTC.

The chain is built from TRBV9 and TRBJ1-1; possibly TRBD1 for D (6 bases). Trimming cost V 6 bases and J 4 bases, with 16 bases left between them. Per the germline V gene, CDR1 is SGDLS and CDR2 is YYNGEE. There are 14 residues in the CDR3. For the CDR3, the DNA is TGTGCCAGCACCGTGATAACAGGGAGCACTGAAGCTTTCTTT. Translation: CASTVITGSTEAFF.

In nucleotides, the CDR3 is TGCAGCGTCCGACAGGGAGCTAATGAAAAACTGTTTTTT. Translating gives CSVRQGANEKLFF. The chain has TRBV29-1 and TRBJ1-4, with 7 bases matching TRBD1. CDR3 size: 13 residues. From germline, CDR1 is SQVTM and CDR2 ANQGSEA. J was trimmed by 3 bases and V by 6 bases; bases with no gene match: 4.

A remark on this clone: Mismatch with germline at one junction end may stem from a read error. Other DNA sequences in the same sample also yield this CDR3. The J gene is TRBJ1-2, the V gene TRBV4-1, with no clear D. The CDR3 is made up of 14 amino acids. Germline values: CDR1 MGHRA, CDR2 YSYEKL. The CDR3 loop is CASSQEIGRYGYTF. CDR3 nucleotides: TGCGCCAGTAGCCAGGAGATTGGCCGCTATGGCTACACCTTC.

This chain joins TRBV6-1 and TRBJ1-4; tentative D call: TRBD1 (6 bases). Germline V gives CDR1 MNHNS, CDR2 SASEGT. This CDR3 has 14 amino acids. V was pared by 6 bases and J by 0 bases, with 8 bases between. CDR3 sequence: CASRPGATNEKLFF. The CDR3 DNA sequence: TGTGCCAGCAGACCAGGGGCAACTAATGAAAAACTGTTTTTT.

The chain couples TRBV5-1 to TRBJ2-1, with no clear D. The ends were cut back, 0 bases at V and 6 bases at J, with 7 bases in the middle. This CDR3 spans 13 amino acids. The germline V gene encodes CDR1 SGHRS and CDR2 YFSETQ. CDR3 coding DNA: TGCGCCAGCAGCTTGGGGCCCCTCAATGAGCAGTTCTTC. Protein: CASSLGPLNEQFF.

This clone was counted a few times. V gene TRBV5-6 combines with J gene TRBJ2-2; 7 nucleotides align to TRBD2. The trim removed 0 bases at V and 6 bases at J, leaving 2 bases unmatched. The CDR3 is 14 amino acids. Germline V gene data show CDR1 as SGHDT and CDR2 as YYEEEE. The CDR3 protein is CASSLERGAGELFF. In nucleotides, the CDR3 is TGTGCCAGCAGCTTGGAGCGGGGAGCCGGGGAGCTGTTTTTT.

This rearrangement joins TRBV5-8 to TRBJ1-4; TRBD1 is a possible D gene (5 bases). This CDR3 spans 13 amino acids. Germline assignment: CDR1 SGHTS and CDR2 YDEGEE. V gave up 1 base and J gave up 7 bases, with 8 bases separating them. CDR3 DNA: TGTGCCAGCAGCTTGTCGGGGGTTGAAAAACTGTTTTTT. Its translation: CASSLSGVEKLFF.

CDR3 protein: CASSPGQGSYNEQFF. CDR3 bases: TGCGCCAGCAGCCCGGGACAGGGCTCCTACAATGAGCAGTTCTTC. The chain joins TRBV5-1 to TRBJ2-1, with 9 positions matching TRBD1. Germline V CDR1 and CDR2: SGHRS, YFSETQ. Trimming cost V 4 bases and J 0 bases; bases outside gene matches: 2. The CDR3 extends over 15 amino acids. The full variable domain, its missing parts supplied by reference TRBV5-1 and TRBJ2-1, is KAGVTQTPRYLIKTRGQQVTLSCSPISGHRSVSWYQQTPGQGLQFLFEYFSETQRNKGNFPGRFSGRQFSNSRSEMNVSTLELGDSALYLCASSPGQGSYNEQFFGPGTRLTVL.

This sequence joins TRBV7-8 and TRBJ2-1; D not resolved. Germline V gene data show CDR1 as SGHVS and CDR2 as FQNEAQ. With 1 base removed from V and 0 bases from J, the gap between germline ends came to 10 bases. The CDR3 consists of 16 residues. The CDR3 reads CASSLGQVHSYNEQFF. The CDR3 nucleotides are TGTGCCAGCAGCTTAGGTCAGGTCCACTCCTACAATGAGCAGTTCTTC. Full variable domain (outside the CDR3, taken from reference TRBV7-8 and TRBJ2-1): GAGVSQSPRYKVAKRGQDVALRCDPISGHVSLFWYQQALGQGPEFLTYFQNEAQLDKSGLPSDRFFAERPEGSVSTLKIQRTQQEDSAVYLCASSLGQVHSYNEQFFGPGTRLTVL.

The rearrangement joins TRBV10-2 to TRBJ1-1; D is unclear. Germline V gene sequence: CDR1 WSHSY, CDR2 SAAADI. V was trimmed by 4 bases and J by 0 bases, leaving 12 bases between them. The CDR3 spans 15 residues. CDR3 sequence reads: CASSGGLFMNTEAFF. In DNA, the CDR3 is TGCGCCAGCAGTGGAGGGTTGTTTATGAACACTGAAGCTTTCTTT.

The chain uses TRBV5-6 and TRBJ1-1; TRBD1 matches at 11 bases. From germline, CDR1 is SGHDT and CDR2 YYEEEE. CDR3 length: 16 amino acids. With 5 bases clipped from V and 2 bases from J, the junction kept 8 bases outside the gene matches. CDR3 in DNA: TGTGCCAGCAGGCCAGGACAGGGGGCTGGTAACACTGAAGCTTTCTTT. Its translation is CASRPGQGAGNTEAFF.

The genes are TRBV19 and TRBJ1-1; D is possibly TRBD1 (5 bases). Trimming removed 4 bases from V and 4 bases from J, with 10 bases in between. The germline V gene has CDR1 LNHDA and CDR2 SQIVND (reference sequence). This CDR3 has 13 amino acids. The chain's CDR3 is CASSKDTSTEAFF. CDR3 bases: TGTGCCAGTAGTAAGGACACCAGCACTGAAGCTTTCTTT.

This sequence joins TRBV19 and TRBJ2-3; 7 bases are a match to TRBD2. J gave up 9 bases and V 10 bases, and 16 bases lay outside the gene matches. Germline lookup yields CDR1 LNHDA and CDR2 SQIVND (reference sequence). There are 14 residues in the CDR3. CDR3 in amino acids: CATSLGPGGVTQYF. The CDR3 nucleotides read TGTGCCACCTCCTTAGGGCCGGGGGGTGTGACGCAGTATTTT.

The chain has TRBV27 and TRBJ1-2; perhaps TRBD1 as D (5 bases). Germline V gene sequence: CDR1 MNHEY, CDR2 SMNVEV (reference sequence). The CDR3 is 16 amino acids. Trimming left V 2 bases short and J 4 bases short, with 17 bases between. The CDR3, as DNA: TGTGCCAGCAGTTTAGGGGCAGGGTCAAGACCCTATGGCTACACCTTC. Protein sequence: CASSLGAGSRPYGYTF.

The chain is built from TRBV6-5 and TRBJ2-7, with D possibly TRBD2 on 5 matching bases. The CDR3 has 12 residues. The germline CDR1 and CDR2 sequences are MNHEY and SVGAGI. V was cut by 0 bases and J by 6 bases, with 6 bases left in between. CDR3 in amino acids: CASSYSGSEQYF. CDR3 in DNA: TGTGCCAGCAGTTACTCGGGGAGCGAGCAGTACTTC.

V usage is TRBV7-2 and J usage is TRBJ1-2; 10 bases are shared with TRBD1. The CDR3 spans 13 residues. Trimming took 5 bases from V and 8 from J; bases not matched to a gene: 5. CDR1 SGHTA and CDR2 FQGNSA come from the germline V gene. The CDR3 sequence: CASSPDRGRGYTF. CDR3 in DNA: TGTGCCAGCAGCCCAGACAGGGGGCGAGGCTACACCTTC.

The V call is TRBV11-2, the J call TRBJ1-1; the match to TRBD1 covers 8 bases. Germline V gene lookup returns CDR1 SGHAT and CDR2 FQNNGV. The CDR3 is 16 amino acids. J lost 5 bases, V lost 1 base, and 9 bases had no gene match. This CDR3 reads CASSLAYRGKDTEAFF. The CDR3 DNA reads TGTGCCAGCAGCTTAGCCTACAGGGGGAAGGATACTGAAGCTTTCTTT.

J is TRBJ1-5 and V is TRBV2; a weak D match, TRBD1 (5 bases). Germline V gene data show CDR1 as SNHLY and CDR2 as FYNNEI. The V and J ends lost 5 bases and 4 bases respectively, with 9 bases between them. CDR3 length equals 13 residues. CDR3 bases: TGTGCCAGCAGTAATCGACAGAATCAGCCCCAGCATTTT. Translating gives CASSNRQNQPQHF.

CDR3: CASSVGAADYTGELFF. The DNA for the CDR3 is TGTGCCAGCAGCGTAGGAGCGGCGGACTACACCGGGGAGCTGTTTTTT. The genes are TRBV9 and TRBJ2-2; a possible D gene is TRBD2 (5 bases). The CDR3 totals 16 residues. V was cut by 0 bases and J by 3 bases, with 12 bases left in between. Germline assignment: CDR1 SGDLS and CDR2 YYNGEE.